The entry below gives a single TCR beta chain sequence along with its context. Its antigen is still unknown. Per-base qualities were not stored, and no clone one base away is much larger. Donors were healthy HIV-negative adults with no recently reported acute infections or vaccinations. Every donor was a Caucasian adult living in Nashville, Tennessee, USA. CD4+ T cells were enriched by magnetic negative selection; naive cells were then positively selected on CD45RA, and the negative fraction formed the memory subset. Blood was collected by leukapheresis, and PBMCs were isolated by Ficoll-Histopaque density gradient centrifugation and then cryopreserved in liquid nitrogen vapor phase. Analytical flow cytometry was used to check the purity and quantity of each magnetically sorted T cell population. Each sorted fraction had its genomic DNA isolated and then quantified by UV absorbance on a Nanodrop 2000c.

The data belong to a study of shared clonotypes between healthy human individuals (dated by TCRdb to the early 2020s). General notes on the study: A few men and a couple of women, aged 18 to 49 years, made up the cohort. Per donor, three plates each were used for CD4 naive and CD4 memory, two for CD8 naive, and one for CD8 memory. To estimate repertoire size and how much clonotypes are shared between individuals, the study performed deep sequencing of blood TCR repertoires from a handful of healthy adults. To increase sequencing depth and limit assay-specific biases, TCR repertoire library preparation and sequencing were carried out by different laboratories using diverse techniques. Leukapheresis yielded between about 0.9 and 9 billion PBMCs per donor. The research as a whole found: Sampling was restricted to blood, and TCR repertoires in tissue are likely to differ from TCR repertoires in blood. Roughly 5% of naive CD4, roughly 3.6% of naive CD8, approximately 2% of memory CD4, and 0.35% to 0.4% of memory CD8 clonotypes were shared across four donors. Estimated clonotype richness was generally larger for naive than for memory subsets. Based on pairwise subsampling, the degree of clonotype sharing among donors was expected to be affected by sequencing depth. Because the study included a small number of donors, the genetic and exposure-history diversity represented was limited. Higher generation probabilities were observed for clonotypes shared by all four sorted-subset donors than for non-shared clonotypes. Rarefaction of sorted-subset datasets indicated incomplete sequencing despite the large sequencing depth.

Using the deep immunoSEQ assay, multiplex PCR amplified TCR CDR3 regions from genomic DNA. Extracted genomic DNA from each cell subset was spread evenly across all wells of several immunoSEQ 96-well plates, with each plate serving as a replicate. For sorted subsets, each replicate PCR was loaded with around 200 ng genomic DNA, equivalent to 25,000 to 35,000 T cell genomes. Purified libraries were measured with a Qubit 3.0 fluorometer, size-checked on a Bioanalyzer 2100, and measured again with the KAPA Library Quantification kit. A separate single-read 150-cycle Illumina NextSeq 550 flow cell was used to sequence each immunoSEQ 96-well plate. Processing in the source paper ran as follows. The immunoSEQ output contained only junctional sequences without quality scores, so filtering could not match that applied to full-length reads. Sequences were annotated with PyIR, a Python wrapper for IgBLAST v1.9, and V/J genes and CDR3 were assigned using IMGT germline references. Reads with weak V/J assignments (E-value above 1e-6), missing CDR3, stop codons, out-of-frame junctions, or ambiguous translated residues were removed. V3J clonotypes were defined as sequences sharing an identical inferred V gene, J gene, and CDR3 amino acid sequence. Percentage overlap between repertoires was calculated by dividing the number of shared unique clonotypes by the size of the smaller repertoire. Repertoire richness was assessed with RTK rarefaction, the Chao1 estimator, and Recon v2.1 estimates of unobserved clonotypes. Generation probabilities were computed with OLGA for all TCRbeta clonotypes obtained by the gDNA method from several donors. TCRdb re-hosts the immuneACCESS table, in-frame sequences only. Its copies lack some clones; in the studies checked, an unresolved V gene accounts for under half of them, and the cause for the rest is not known. The V and J calls and clone size come from that table; D and trimming were worked out from the DNA. The sample has a few hundred thousand clones on record, around 97% of them singletons. The ten largest clones capture around 0.058% of the sample.

Trimmed from V: 0 bases; trimmed from J: 3 bases; junction bases lacking a gene match: 6. The CDR3 has 17 amino acids, counting the end cysteine and phenylalanine. Of the read, only the CDR3 DNA is kept; its 51 bases are in frame from base 1. Sequences SGDLS (CDR1) and YYNGEE (CDR2) are obtained from the germline V gene. Specimen: naive CD4+ T cells sorted from blood. The cell subset or site label, read with the paper, signifies: CD45RA+ positively selected. The chain links TRBV9 with TRBJ1-4; TRBD1 agrees with 9 junctional bases. This sequence originates from a woman younger than 45 in good health. The CDR3 loop reads CASSVDGQGPANEKLFF. The nucleotide sequence is given as TGTGCCAGCAGCGTAGACGGACAGGGGCCGGCTAATGAAAAACTGTTTTTT.